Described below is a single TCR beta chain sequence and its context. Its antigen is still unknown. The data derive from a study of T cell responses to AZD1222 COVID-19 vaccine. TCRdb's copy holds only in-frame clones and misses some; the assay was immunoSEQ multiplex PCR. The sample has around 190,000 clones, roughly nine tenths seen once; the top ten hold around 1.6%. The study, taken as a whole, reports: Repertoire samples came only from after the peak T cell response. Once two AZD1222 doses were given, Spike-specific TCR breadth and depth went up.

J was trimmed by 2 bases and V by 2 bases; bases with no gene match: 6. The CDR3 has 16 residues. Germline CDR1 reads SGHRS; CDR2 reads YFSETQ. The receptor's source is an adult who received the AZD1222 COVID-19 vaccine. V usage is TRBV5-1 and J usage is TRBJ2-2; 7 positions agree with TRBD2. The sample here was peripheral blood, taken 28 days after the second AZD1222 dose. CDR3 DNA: TGCGCCAGCAGCTTTATTAGCGGGCAAAACACCGGGGAGCTGTTTTTT. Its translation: CASSFISGQNTGELFF.